Included here is one T cell receptor (beta chain) sequence, with context. Its antigen is undetermined. The CDR3 totals 14 residues. The V gene's germline CDR1 is DFQATT and CDR2 SNEGSKA (reference sequence). The data belong to a study of monozygotic twins with inflammatory bowel disease. Points from the study as a whole: People with IBD had fewer clonotypes in common with others than healthy twins did, especially with disease activity. Support was lacking for any single strong IBD-associated signal or clonotype.

With eight separate reactions per sample, the authors made cDNA. TCRdb reprocessed the 5' RACE reads and reports one entry per CDR3 protein, with no DNA. Here the sample table reports 400,000 to 500,000 distinct CDR3 sequences. The V gene is TRBV20-1, the J gene TRBJ1-2; TCRdb designates TRBD1, a call that cannot be tested without DNA. Specimen: blood. The clonotype was recovered from a human donor with ulcerative colitis or Crohn's disease, or a healthy co-twin of an affected twin (not recorded which). CDR3 sequence: CSAKQGAVDYGYTF.